These 18 T cell receptor beta chains came from one sample sequenced in a study of T cells in Graves' hyperthyroidism and ophthalmopathy. Amplified TCR beta CDR3 regions came from RNA transcripts. An initial round of RT-PCR targeting the TCR CDR3 relied on the HTBI primer set. Via MiXCR, TCRdb re-called the multiplex PCR reads, giving one row per CDR3 protein. The sample has some 530,000 distinct CDR3 sequences, roughly 23% seen once; the top ten hold around 47%. Sequencing was performed on blood. The receptors originated from a woman in her seventies with Graves' ophthalmopathy.

The chain employs TRBV30 and TRBJ1-1, with unresolved D. The CDR3 consists of 15 residues. V lost 2 bases and J lost 3, with 16 bases in between. Germline V gene data show CDR1 as GTSNPN and CDR2 as SVGIG (reference sequence). Here the CDR3 DNA reads TGTGCCTGGAGTTCGCGCCCCGGGTGGGACACTGAAGCTTTCTTT. Its protein product is CAWSSRPGWDTEAFF.

The J gene is TRBJ2-1, the V gene TRBV7-2, with TRBD1 matching 8 bases. The CDR3 spans 14 residues. The junction had 6 bases not matched to a gene; V was cut back by 4 bases and J by 7 bases. CDR1 and CDR2 (germline): SGHTA, FQGNSA. DNA for the CDR3: TGTGCCAGCAGCTCCCGACAGGGGCGGAATGAGCAGTTCTTC. Translation: CASSSRQGRNEQFF.

This chain connects TRBV3-1 to TRBJ1-1; D is uncertain. The CDR3 is 13 amino acids. In germline, CDR1 is LGHDT, CDR2 YNNKEL (reference sequence). Between the trimmed V and J ends, which lost 0 bases and 8 bases, there was a span of 10 bases. CDR3 amino acids: CASSQDEGAEAFF. The CDR3 DNA reads as TGTGCCAGCAGCCAAGATGAGGGAGCCGAAGCTTTCTTT. The full variable domain, rest sourced from reference TRBV3-1 and TRBJ1-1, is DTAVSQTPKYLVTQMGNDKSIKCEQNLGHDTMYWYKQDSKKFLKIMFSYNNKELIINETVPNRFSPKSPDKAHLNLHINSLELGDSAVYFCASSQDEGAEAFFGQGTRLTVV.

This clonotype has a count of ten or more. The chain recombines TRBV12-3 or TRBV12-4 with TRBJ2-7; 7 bases are a match to TRBD2. The CDR3 consists of 14 residues. Trimming at V came to 6 bases and at J to 7 bases, leaving 12 bases not matched to a gene. CDR3 sequence (DNA): TGTGCCAGCAGGAGAGCGGGAAGTTCAGAAGAGCAGTACTTC. It encodes CASRRAGSSEEQYF.

In this sample, this clonotype turned up a few times. The V call is TRBV5-1, the J call TRBJ1-2, with D possibly TRBD1 on 5 matching bases. Trimming cost V 0 bases and J 6 bases, with 12 bases left between them. Germline V lookup: CDR1 SGHRS, CDR2 YFSETQ. There are 14 residues in the CDR3. The CDR3: CASSLAGQGHGYTF. CDR3 coding DNA: TGCGCCAGCAGCTTGGCCGGCCAGGGCCATGGCTACACCTTC. The variable domain in full, completed from reference TRBV5-1 and TRBJ1-2, reads KAGVTQTPRYLIKTRGQQVTLSCSPISGHRSVSWYQQTPGQGLQFLFEYFSETQRNKGNFPGRFSGRQFSNSRSEMNVSTLELGDSALYLCASSLAGQGHGYTFGSGTRLTVV.

The chain uses TRBV7-8 and TRBJ2-1; 7 positions agree with TRBD2. Germline CDR1 is SGHVS and CDR2 is FQNEAQ. The V and J ends lost 5 bases and 12 bases, in that order; junction bases with no gene match: 7. This CDR3 has 12 amino acids. CDR3 in amino acids: CASSPLTGGQFF. Here the CDR3 DNA reads TGTGCCAGCAGCCCCCTGACGGGAGGGCAGTTCTTC.

J is TRBJ1-1 and V is TRBV9, with D uncertain. V was trimmed by 4 bases and J by 1 base, leaving 11 bases between them. From germline, CDR1 is SGDLS and CDR2 YYNGEE. This CDR3 has 14 residues. CDR3: CASSLLDTNTEAFF. The CDR3 nucleotides are TGTGCCAGCAGCCTGCTAGACACGAACACTGAAGCTTTCTTT.

This clonotype was detected a few times. The V and J genes are TRBV7-6 and TRBJ2-5; TRBD2 might be the D (6 bases). CDR1 is SGHVS, CDR2 FNYEAQ, per germline. The V gene lost 1 base and the J gene lost 3 bases, with 15 bases spanning the gap. The CDR3 has 16 amino acids. The CDR3 DNA is TGTGCCAGCAGCTTAGGGGGCGGGACTTTTAAAGAGACCCAGTACTTC. Its translation is CASSLGGGTFKETQYF.

This clonotype came up many times. The rearrangement uses TRBV27 and TRBJ2-1; TRBD2 agrees at 11 bases. The CDR3 is made up of 15 amino acids. Trimming removed 5 bases from V and 7 bases from J; junction bases left unmatched: 7. CDR1 is MNHEY and CDR2 is SMNVEV in the germline V gene (reference sequence). This chain's CDR3 is CASSRQLAGVNEQFF. DNA of the CDR3: TGTGCCAGCAGTCGGCAACTAGCGGGAGTTAATGAGCAGTTCTTC.

This chain uses TRBV3-1 with TRBJ1-6; D gene uncertain. There are 14 residues in the CDR3. The ends were cut back, 3 bases at V and 8 bases at J, with 11 bases in the middle. CDR1 and CDR2 (germline): LGHDT, YNNKEL (reference sequence). The CDR3 sequence is CASSHRTRDSPLHF. As DNA, the CDR3 is TGTGCCAGCAGCCATAGAACTAGGGATTCACCCCTCCACTTT.

The chain has TRBV5-1 and TRBJ2-2; either TRBD1 or TRBD2 may fit D (5 bases each). CDR3 length: 15 residues. Trimming stripped 4 bases from V and 1 base from J, with 11 bases between. From germline, CDR1 is SGHRS and CDR2 YFSETQ. The CDR3: CASSPGAVNTGELFF. The CDR3 DNA is TGCGCCAGCAGCCCCGGGGCGGTGAACACCGGGGAGCTGTTTTTT.

The chain recombines TRBV19 with TRBJ2-3, with D possibly being TRBD1 or TRBD2 (5 bases each). The CDR3 runs to 11 residues. Trimming shortened V by 8 bases and J by 6 bases, and 9 bases separated the two germline ends. Germline CDR1 and CDR2: LNHDA and SQIVND (reference sequence). The CDR3 reads CASGWGDTQYF. Here the CDR3 DNA reads TGTGCCAGTGGTTGGGGGGATACGCAGTATTTT.

This clonotype has just a few counts. The rearrangement joins TRBV9 to TRBJ2-3, with 11 bases identical to TRBD1. V shed 4 bases and J 10 bases; nucleotides not matched to a gene: 14. The CDR3 is 16 amino acids. Germline V gives CDR1 SGDLS, CDR2 YYNGEE. The DNA for the CDR3 is TGTGCCAGCAGCAAACTAACCGGGACAGGGGGTTATCCGCAGTATTTT. Protein: CASSKLTGTGGYPQYF.

This rearrangement joins TRBV28 to TRBJ1-5; 12 positions match TRBD1. The CDR3 is made up of 15 amino acids. Germline loops: CDR1 MDHEN, CDR2 SYDVKM. The V segment lost 7 bases and the J segment 3 bases; nucleotides outside the gene matches: 4. CDR3 region: CASKGQGANNQPQHF. The CDR3 DNA follows: TGTGCCAGCAAGGGACAGGGGGCAAACAATCAGCCCCAGCATTTT.

This clonotype was detected a few times. J is TRBJ1-5 and V is TRBV6-1, with 7 bases aligning to TRBD1. Looked up from germline, CDR1 is MNHNS and CDR2 is SASEGT. The V and J ends lost 5 bases and 6 bases, in that order; junction bases with no gene match: 19. CDR3 length: 18 residues. Here the CDR3 DNA reads TGTGCCAGCAGTTACCTTGGGGGACTTGGTGCAGGGGGTCAGCCCCAGCATTTT. Protein sequence: CASSYLGGLGAGGQPQHF.

J is TRBJ1-2 and V is TRBV28; TRBD1 is a possible D gene (6 bases). The germline CDR1 and CDR2 sequences are MDHEN and SYDVKM. V was clipped by 3 bases and J by 8 bases, with 16 bases between them. CDR3 length: 14 amino acids. The CDR3: CASSFPSGVVGYTF. DNA for the CDR3: TGTGCCAGCAGTTTCCCTTCAGGGGTAGTCGGCTACACCTTC.

This clonotype was seen a few times. V usage is TRBV2 and J usage is TRBJ2-3; 13 bases line up with TRBD2. This CDR3 has 16 residues. With 5 bases clipped from V and 3 bases from J, the junction kept 5 bases outside the gene matches. Germline V gives CDR1 SNHLY, CDR2 FYNNEI. As DNA, the CDR3 is TGTGCCAGCAGTAAACTAGCGGGAGGGATTACAGATACGCAGTATTTT. It is translated as CASSKLAGGITDTQYF.

This chain links TRBV10-3 with TRBJ2-7; 8 bases line up with TRBD2. With V trimmed by 3 bases and J by 3 bases, 10 bases remained unmatched. There are 16 residues in the CDR3. Germline V gene sequence: CDR1 ENHRY, CDR2 SYGVKD. CDR3 nucleotides: TGTGCCATCAGTGACCTACTAGCGGACCTACTCTACGAGCAGTACTTC. It is translated as CAISDLLADLLYEQYF.